The next 21 T cell receptor beta chains were all read from a single sample in a study of cytomegalovirus exposure and HLA in healthy donors. Researchers ran the PCR with 60 Vbeta and 13 Jbeta primers. Measured with immunoSEQ multiplex PCR; TCRdb has only the in-frame clones, and not every one. This sample has roughly 100,000 clones, with around four fifths found just once. Sequenced sample: PBMCs. These receptors were collected from a female donor in good health and CMV-seropositive.

This clone showed up just a few times. CDR3 sequence (DNA): TGTGCCAGCAGTGCGTTGGGACAGGGGTCCCCAGATACGCAGTATTTT. Translated, it gives CASSALGQGSPDTQYF. The chain combines TRBV2 with TRBJ2-3, with TRBD1 identical over 10 bases. The CDR3 sequence is 16 residues long. CDR1 is SNHLY and CDR2 is FYNNEI in the germline V gene. V trimming: 4 bases; J trimming: 4 bases; junction bases outside the gene matches: 8.

The chain has TRBV28 and TRBJ2-5; D gene uncertain. V was cut by 10 bases and J by 0 bases, with 12 bases left in between. CDR1 and CDR2 (germline): MDHEN, SYDVKM. CDR3 length: 13 amino acids. CDR3 residues: CATLRRDQETQYF. The DNA of the CDR3 is TGTGCCACACTTAGGAGAGACCAAGAGACCCAGTACTTC.

The table lists this clone with a count of one. The chain combines TRBV2 with TRBJ1-2; no definite D call. V was cut by 3 bases and J by 2 bases, with 10 bases left in between. Germline V gene lookup returns CDR1 SNHLY and CDR2 FYNNEI. The CDR3 runs to 14 residues. The CDR3 DNA reads as TGTGCCAGCAGTGACGCGGGAGCGAACTATGGCTACACCTTC. Translation: CASSDAGANYGYTF.

The chain has TRBV5-1 and TRBJ2-1; TRBD2 matches 13 bases. V dropped 3 bases and J dropped 9; count of bases not matched to a gene: 9. The CDR3 spans 16 residues. Per germline, CDR1 SGHRS and CDR2 YFSETQ. The CDR3 sequence is CASSWGGLAGSPEQFF. CDR3 DNA sequence: TGCGCCAGCAGCTGGGGGGGACTAGCGGGATCCCCTGAGCAGTTCTTC.

The V and J genes are TRBV20-1 and TRBJ2-7, with D tentatively TRBD2 (6 bases). The CDR3 runs to 11 residues. Germline V gene lookup returns CDR1 DFQATT and CDR2 SNEGSKA (reference sequence). Here the CDR3 DNA reads TGCTCAGTGGGGGGACCCCACGAGCAGTACTTC. Protein sequence: CSVGGPHEQYF.

The chain uses TRBV10-2 and TRBJ1-2; perhaps TRBD1 as D (5 bases). The V end lost 5 bases, the J end lost 8 bases, and 24 bases lay between the germline ends. CDR3 length: 16 residues. Germline CDR1 and CDR2: WSHSY and SAAADI. Here the CDR3 DNA reads TGCGCCAGCAGTATGGTCGGGGCGGGGAGGCGTTCGGGCTACACCTTC. Protein product: CASSMVGAGRRSGYTF.

The chain couples TRBV4-1 to TRBJ2-1; D gene unclear. Trimming took off 2 bases at V and 6 bases at J, with 17 bases between the two ends. The CDR3 sequence is 16 residues long. The germline V gene encodes CDR1 MGHRA and CDR2 YSYEKL. CDR3 sequence (DNA): TGCGCCAGCAGCCAAAATGGGCCTCCACCGAGCAATGAGCAGTTCTTC. Protein product: CASSQNGPPPSNEQFF.

The rearrangement joins TRBV12-2 to TRBJ1-5; TRBD1 is the table's D call, not checked against the DNA. TRBV12-2 is a pseudogene locus. This CDR3 contains 14 residues. This CDR3 is CASRLGQLNQPQHF. In nucleotides, the CDR3 is TGTGCAAGTCGCTTGGGACAGCTCAATCAGCCCCAGCATTTT.

The chain links TRBV2 to TRBJ1-1, with D possibly matching TRBD1 (6 bases). Trimming stripped 7 bases from V and 1 base from J, with 16 bases between. Germline assignment: CDR1 SNHLY and CDR2 FYNNEI. The CDR3 sequence is 15 residues long. The DNA of the CDR3 is TGTGCCAGCATCGGGGGGCCTGGGGGGAACACTGAAGCTTTCTTT. Its translation is CASIGGPGGNTEAFF.

V and J are TRBV5-4 and TRBJ2-3; D not certain. This CDR3 is built from 13 residues. Germline V CDR1 and CDR2: SGHNT, YYREEE (reference sequence). V was cut by 0 bases and J by 6 bases, with 8 bases left in between. Here the CDR3 DNA reads TGTGCCAGCAGCTTGGGGGCGACGGATACGCAGTATTTT. This codes for CASSLGATDTQYF.

The sample holds a few counts of this clone. J is TRBJ1-2 and V is TRBV19, with 8 bases identical to TRBD1. Germline CDR1 is LNHDA and CDR2 is SQIVND (reference sequence). V was clipped by 5 bases and J by 4 bases; unmatched bases: 3. The CDR3 loop spans 13 amino acids. CDR3: CASSVDRAYGYTF. In DNA form, the CDR3 reads TGTGCCAGTAGTGTGGACAGGGCCTATGGCTACACCTTC.

This clone showed up just once. This chain uses TRBV5-6 with TRBJ2-2, with D possibly being TRBD1 (6 bases). The V and J ends lost 4 bases and 4 bases respectively, with 20 bases between them. The CDR3 is 17 amino acids. Germline lookup yields CDR1 SGHDT and CDR2 YYEEEE. CDR3 in DNA: TGTGCCAGCAGCCCGAATTTTGGGACATCAATCACCGGGGAGCTGTTTTTT. Translating it yields CASSPNFGTSITGELFF.

The V gene is TRBV18, the J gene TRBJ2-7; the D gene is possibly TRBD1 (5 bases). The CDR3 spans 13 residues. The ends were cut back, 5 bases at V and 3 bases at J, with 11 bases in the middle. Germline CDR1 reads KGHSH; CDR2 reads LQKENI. The CDR3: CASSKSTDYEQYF. CDR3 sequence (DNA): TGTGCCAGCTCAAAATCGACAGACTACGAGCAGTACTTC.

This chain uses TRBV7-8 with TRBJ1-2; 8 bases align to TRBD1. Germline CDR1 SGHVS, CDR2 FQNEAQ. The V segment lost 5 bases and the J segment 6 bases; nucleotides outside the gene matches: 11. This CDR3 has 15 amino acids. The CDR3: CASSPDKDRAHGYTF. The CDR3 coding sequence is TGTGCCAGCAGCCCCGACAAGGACAGGGCCCATGGCTACACCTTC.

This sequence joins TRBV5-1 and TRBJ2-5, with 9 bases matching TRBD1. The germline V gene has CDR1 SGHRS and CDR2 YFSETQ. The CDR3 is 15 residues long. V shed 2 bases, J shed 0 bases, and the junction held 2 bases outside the gene matches. As DNA, the CDR3 is TGCGCCAGCAGCTTTGACAGGGGGGACCAAGAGACCCAGTACTTC. It is translated as CASSFDRGDQETQYF.

This rearrangement joins TRBV2 to TRBJ2-3, with D possibly TRBD1 on 7 matching bases. Trimming left V 4 bases short and J 3 bases short, with 11 bases between. CDR3 length: 14 residues. The germline gives CDR1 SNHLY, CDR2 FYNNEI. This CDR3 reads CASSGRGRTDTQYF. The CDR3 coding sequence is TGTGCCAGCAGTGGGAGGGGGCGGACAGATACGCAGTATTTT.

The chain recombines TRBV27 with TRBJ1-5; possible D gene TRBD1, 5 bases. Germline assignment: CDR1 MNHEY and CDR2 SMNVEV (reference sequence). V was clipped by 7 bases and J by 5 bases, with 15 bases between them. The CDR3 has 14 amino acids. The CDR3 spells CASTFRDYHQPQHF. CDR3 nucleotides: TGTGCCAGCACCTTCCGGGACTACCATCAGCCCCAGCATTTT.

V and J are TRBV5-5 and TRBJ2-7; D is possibly TRBD1 (7 bases). The CDR3 has 16 residues. The V end lost 0 bases, the J end lost 4 bases, and 17 bases lay between the germline ends. Germline values: CDR1 SGHKS, CDR2 YYEKEE (reference sequence). The CDR3 DNA reads TGTGCCAGCAGCTTGGCCGGGGGTGGCAGGGGGTACGAGCAGTACTTC. Translation gives CASSLAGGGRGYEQYF. The full variable domain, its missing parts supplied by reference TRBV5-5 and TRBJ2-7, is DAGVTQSPTHLIKTRGQQVTLRCSPISGHKSVSWYQQVLGQGPQFIFQYYEKEERGRGNFPDRFSARQFPNYSSELNVNALLLGDSALYLCASSLAGGGRGYEQYFGPGTRLTVT.

The J gene is TRBJ1-1, the V gene TRBV30; 10 nucleotides match TRBD1. Germline lookup yields CDR1 GTSNPN and CDR2 SVGIG (reference sequence). This CDR3 comprises 14 residues. V shed 4 bases, J shed 5 bases, and the junction held 7 bases outside the gene matches. The CDR3 DNA sequence: TGTGCCTGGATCCGACAGGGGGCGAAAACTGAAGCTTTCTTT. Residues: CAWIRQGAKTEAFF. The whole variable domain, remainder taken from reference TRBV30 and TRBJ1-1, is SQTIHQWPATLVQPVGSPLSLECTVEGTSNPNLYWYRQAAGRGLQLLFYSVGIGQISSEVPQNLSASRPQDRQFILSSKKLLLSDSGFYLCAWIRQGAKTEAFFGQGTRLTVV.

This sequence joins TRBV18 and TRBJ1-1; 9 bases map to TRBD1. V lost 4 bases to trimming and J lost 5 bases; unmatched junction nucleotides: 8. Germline V CDR1 and CDR2: KGHSH, LQKENI. The CDR3 spans 15 residues. CDR3 sequence reads: CASSLTGGVETEAFF. The CDR3, as DNA: TGTGCCAGCTCACTTACAGGGGGCGTAGAAACTGAAGCTTTCTTT.

This chain uses TRBV10-2 with TRBJ1-5; the match to TRBD1 covers 8 bases. J gave up 5 bases and V 3 bases, and 9 bases lay outside the gene matches. Per the germline V gene, CDR1 is WSHSY and CDR2 is SAAADI. There are 16 residues in the CDR3. CDR3 amino acids: CASSDGGRGPYQPQHF. CDR3 DNA sequence: TGCGCCAGCAGTGACGGGGGCAGGGGGCCTTATCAGCCCCAGCATTTT.